Listed below are T cell receptor beta chains from one sample, sequenced in a study of neurological immune-mediated disorders. TCRdb reprocessed the 5' RACE reads via MiXCR and lists one record per CDR3 protein. Counted here are about 38,000 distinct CDR3 sequences, more than 4.5% occurring once; the ten biggest clones make up approximately 10%. The sample was CD4+ T cells from blood. These receptors originate from a young man in good health. The CDR3 runs from the conserved cysteine through the conserved F or W. Fields, in order: J gene, D gene, clone size, V gene, CDR3 protein, CDR3 DNA. The D gene is left open where the match is weak. A row's size may be missing; if present it is once, few, many or a size class.

J: TRBJ1-6; D: -; size: many; V: TRBV20-1; CDR3: CSASALSYNSPLHF; DNA: TGCAGTGCTAGCGCCCTCTCCTATAATTCACCCCTCCACTTT
J: TRBJ1-5; D: -; size: many; V: TRBV20-1; CDR3: CSASKEQGSNQPQHF; DNA: TGCAGTGCCTCCAAGGAGCAGGGGAGCAATCAGCCCCAGCATTTT
J: TRBJ1-1; D: -; size: many; V: TRBV2; CDR3: CASSEITGRAFF; DNA: TGTGCCAGCAGTGAAATTACAGGGAGAGCTTTCTTT
J: TRBJ1-2; D: -; size: many; V: TRBV15; CDR3: CATSRGSGNWDGYTF; DNA: TGTGCCACCAGCAGAGGGAGCGGGAATTGGGACGGCTACACCTTC
J: TRBJ1-6; D: -; size: many; V: TRBV7-9; CDR3: CASSLSGNRVNSPLHF; DNA: TGTGCCAGCAGCTTATCTGGGAACAGGGTTAATTCACCCCTCCACTTT
J: TRBJ1-4; D: -; size: many; V: TRBV5-1; CDR3: CASSLDPAESKKLFF; DNA: TGCGCCAGCAGCTTGGATCCCGCAGAGTCGAAAAAACTGTTTTTT
J: TRBJ1-2; D: -; size: many; V: TRBV15; CDR3: CATSRGSVNSRAKKILFNYGYTF; DNA: TGTGCCACCAGCAGAGGGTCCGTCAACAGCAGGGCGAAAAAAATCCTGTTTAACTATGGCTACACCTTC
J: TRBJ2-7; D: -; size: many; V: TRBV7-2; CDR3: CASSSPRQGYEQYF; DNA: TGTGCCAGCAGCTCCCCCCGCCAGGGCTACGAGCAGTACTTC
J: TRBJ2-7; D: TRBD1; size: many; V: TRBV7-2; CDR3: CASSWDRGSEQYF; DNA: TGTGCCAGCAGCTGGGACAGGGGTTCCGAGCAGTACTTC
J: TRBJ2-1; D: TRBD2; size: many; V: TRBV9; CDR3: CASSVGGSGGLDEQFF; DNA: TGTGCCAGCAGCGTAGGAGGTAGCGGGGGTCTAGATGAGCAGTTCTTC
J: TRBJ1-1; D: -; size: many; V: TRBV20-1; CDR3: CSAKVPDRKNTEAFF; DNA: TGCAGTGCTAAGGTACCCGACAGAAAGAACACTGAAGCTTTCTTT
J: TRBJ2-7; D: TRBD1; size: many; V: TRBV7-9; CDR3: CASNSGQMGMNSYEQYF; DNA: TGTGCCAGCAACTCGGGACAGATGGGGATGAACTCCTACGAGCAGTACTTC
J: TRBJ2-2; D: -; size: many; V: TRBV6-1; CDR3: CASSVGTSLFGLGGELFF; DNA: TGTGCCAGCAGTGTCGGGACAAGTCTCTTCGGACTAGGCGGGGAGCTGTTTTTT
J: TRBJ2-2; D: -; size: many; V: TRBV25-1; CDR3: CASSEYPPGTGELFF; DNA: TGTGCCAGCAGTGAATATCCCCCCGGCACCGGGGAGCTGTTTTTT
J: TRBJ1-5; D: TRBD1; size: many; V: TRBV10-3; CDR3: CAISTGTGGNQPQHF; DNA: TGTGCCATCAGTACCGGGACAGGGGGCAATCAGCCCCAGCATTTT
J: TRBJ2-7; D: TRBD1; size: many; V: TRBV6-6; CDR3: CASRLGQSYEQYF; DNA: TGTGCCAGCAGACTGGGACAGTCCTACGAGCAGTACTTC
J: TRBJ2-5; D: TRBD1; size: -; V: TRBV18; CDR3: CASEQGARETQYF; DNA: TGTGCCAGCGAACAGGGGGCTAGAGAGACCCAGTACTTC
J: TRBJ1-5; D: TRBD1; size: many; V: TRBV6-5; CDR3: CASTDRANQPQHF; DNA: TGTGCCAGCACGGACAGGGCCAATCAGCCCCAGCATTTT
J: TRBJ1-1; D: -; size: -; V: TRBV18; CDR3: CASSRVTVNTEAFF; DNA: TGTGCCAGCTCACGAGTAACAGTCAACACTGAAGCTTTCTTT
J: TRBJ2-7; D: -; size: many; V: TRBV5-1; CDR3: CASSLGHGELIEQYF; DNA: TGCGCCAGCAGCTTGGGCCACGGGGAATTGATCGAGCAGTACTTC
J: TRBJ2-2; D: -; size: many; V: TRBV2; CDR3: CASSLAYSTGELFF; DNA: TGTGCCAGCAGTCTCGCGTACTCTACCGGGGAGCTGTTTTTT
J: TRBJ2-5; D: TRBD1; size: many; V: TRBV6-5; CDR3: CASSGQQGAWETQYF; DNA: TGTGCCAGCAGTGGACAACAGGGGGCTTGGGAGACCCAGTACTTC
J: TRBJ2-7; D: TRBD1; size: many; V: TRBV29-1; CDR3: CSARPGQIGYEQYF; DNA: TGCAGCGCCCGACCGGGACAGATAGGCTACGAGCAGTACTTC
J: TRBJ2-2; D: -; size: many; V: TRBV10-3; CDR3: CAIRRGRDTGELFF; DNA: TGTGCCATCAGACGGGGTAGGGACACCGGGGAGCTGTTTTTT
J: TRBJ2-6; D: -; size: many; V: TRBV5-1; CDR3: CASSLRYSPGANVLTF; DNA: TGCGCCAGCAGCCTGAGATACTCGCCCGGGGCCAACGTCCTGACTTTC
J: TRBJ1-5; D: -; size: many; V: TRBV20-1; CDR3: CSARDSNQPQHF; DNA: TGCAGTGCCAGGGACAGCAATCAGCCCCAGCATTTT
J: TRBJ2-7; D: TRBD1; size: many; V: TRBV7-2; CDR3: CASSTRTGLSYEQYF; DNA: TGTGCCAGCAGCACCCGGACAGGGCTTTCCTACGAGCAGTACTTC
J: TRBJ2-7; D: TRBD2; size: many; V: TRBV10-3; CDR3: CAISPSGGAEQYF; DNA: TGTGCCATCAGTCCTAGCGGGGGGGCCGAGCAGTACTTC
J: TRBJ2-7; D: TRBD1; size: many; V: TRBV6-5; CDR3: CASSRDRGYEQYF; DNA: TGTGCCAGCAGTCGGGACAGGGGCTACGAGCAGTACTTC
J: TRBJ1-3; D: -; size: many; V: TRBV6-5; CDR3: CASSPTAQPSGNTIYF; DNA: TGTGCCAGCAGTCCCACAGCACAACCCTCTGGAAACACCATATATTTT
J: TRBJ1-2; D: -; size: many; V: TRBV10-3; CDR3: CAISVSSTLYGYTF; DNA: TGTGCCATCAGTGTCAGCTCTACTTTATATGGCTACACCTTC
J: TRBJ1-2; D: TRBD1; size: many; V: TRBV4-1; CDR3: CASSQESGTGGDGYTF; DNA: TGCGCCAGCAGCCAAGAATCCGGGACAGGGGGCGATGGCTACACCTTC
J: TRBJ1-5; D: TRBD1; size: many; V: TRBV4-1; CDR3: CASSQDPGTEYQPQHF; DNA: TGCGCCAGCAGCCAAGACCCCGGGACAGAATATCAGCCCCAGCATTTT
J: TRBJ1-3; D: TRBD1; size: many; V: TRBV18; CDR3: CASSPPGTAVYTIYF; DNA: TGTGCCAGCTCACCACCCGGGACAGCGGTGTACACCATATATTTT
J: TRBJ2-1; D: TRBD1; size: many; V: TRBV18; CDR3: CASSPPATGSEQFF; DNA: TGTGCCAGCTCACCCCCGGCGACAGGGAGTGAGCAGTTCTTC
J: TRBJ2-1; D: -; size: many; V: TRBV5-1; CDR3: CASSFEGVSYNEQFF; DNA: TGCGCCAGCAGCTTCGAGGGGGTCTCCTACAATGAGCAGTTCTTC
J: TRBJ2-7; D: TRBD1; size: -; V: TRBV9; CDR3: CASSRAGTGSNEQYF; DNA: TGTGCCAGCAGCAGAGCGGGGACAGGGTCGAACGAGCAGTACTTC
J: TRBJ1-5; D: -; size: many; V: TRBV4-2; CDR3: CASSQNAAEPQPQHF; DNA: TGTGCCAGCAGCCAAAACGCGGCGGAACCGCAGCCCCAGCATTTT
J: TRBJ1-3; D: -; size: many; V: TRBV18; CDR3: CASSPQASTRTGNTIYF; DNA: TGTGCCAGCTCACCACAGGCCTCGACACGTACTGGAAACACCATATATTTT
J: TRBJ1-6; D: TRBD1; size: many; V: TRBV7-2; CDR3: CASSPRQGGLGPLHF; DNA: TGTGCCAGCAGCCCACGACAGGGGGGCCTGGGGCCCCTCCACTTT
J: TRBJ1-2; D: -; size: many; V: TRBV6-5; CDR3: CASSLRTDSGPYGYTF; DNA: TGTGCCAGCAGTCTCAGGACAGATTCTGGTCCTTATGGCTACACCTTC